These T cell receptor beta chains were read from a single sample in a study of cytomegalovirus exposure and HLA in healthy donors. Clones were sequenced by immunoSEQ multiplex PCR, and TCRdb holds only the in-frame ones, with some missing. The table has more than 95,000 clones, 81% seen once. What was sequenced was PBMCs. The origin of the receptors is a man aged 18 to 29 in good health and CMV-seropositive. Each CDR3 is given with its conserved first and last residue. The D gene is left open where the match is weak. The size field is filled for only some rows; it gives once, few, many or a size class.

clone_size,v_call,j_call,d_call,cdr3_aa,cdr3_nt
.,TRBV6-1,TRBJ2-3,.,CASSELSGTDTQYF,TGTGCCAGCAGTGAATTATCAGGCACAGATACGCAGTATTTT
.,TRBV27,TRBJ2-7,TRBD2,CASRTLAGVSEQYF,TGTGCCAGCAGAACGCTAGCGGGAGTCTCCGAGCAGTACTTC
.,TRBV6-4,TRBJ2-5,TRBD2,CASNLCSGDPTKETQYF,TGTGCCAGCAATCTTTGTAGCGGGGACCCTACTAAAGAGACCCAGTACTTC
.,TRBV4-3,TRBJ1-5,.,CASSQDRRVNQPQHF,TGCGCCAGCAGCCAAGATAGAAGAGTTAATCAGCCCCAGCATTTT
.,TRBV6-4,TRBJ2-2,TRBD2,CASTGLAGGEGELFF,TGTGCCAGCACCGGACTAGCGGGGGGGGAGGGGGAGCTGTTTTTT
.,TRBV5-4,TRBJ2-1,TRBD2,CASSPGTSGGLGNEQFF,TGTGCCAGCAGCCCCGGGACTAGCGGGGGATTGGGGAATGAGCAGTTCTTC
.,TRBV28,TRBJ2-1,TRBD2,CASSGLAGDNEQFF,TGTGCCAGCTCAGGACTAGCGGGGGATAATGAGCAGTTCTTC
.,TRBV19,TRBJ2-5,.,CASSLQARQETQYF,TGTGCCAGTAGTCTTCAGGCACGACAAGAGACCCAGTACTTC
.,TRBV4-2,TRBJ2-2,.,CASSQDGREDGELFF,TGTGCCAGCAGCCAAGATGGCAGGGAGGACGGGGAGCTGTTTTTT
.,TRBV7-2,TRBJ2-3,TRBD2,CASSSGGATHTQYF,TGTGCCAGCAGTAGCGGGGGGGCCACCCATACGCAGTATTTT
once,TRBV27,TRBJ1-1,TRBD1,CASSLRQGEAFF,TGTGCCAGCAGTCTCAGACAGGGAGAAGCTTTCTTT
.,TRBV2,TRBJ2-7,TRBD2,CASRMSSGRDNEQYF,TGTGCCAGCAGGATGAGTAGCGGGAGGGACAACGAGCAGTACTTC
.,TRBV7-2,TRBJ1-1,.,CASSSPGSNTEAFF,TGTGCCAGCAGCTCCCCAGGGTCCAACACTGAAGCTTTCTTT
.,TRBV30,TRBJ1-3,TRBD1,CALTRDRVSGNTIYF,TGTGCCTTGACCCGGGACAGGGTCTCTGGAAACACCATATATTTT
.,TRBV6-6,TRBJ1-4,.,CASSYPGAYGEKLFF,TGTGCCAGCAGTTACCCAGGGGCGTATGGGGAAAAACTGTTTTTT